This T cell receptor beta chain was obtained from a study of blood T cell repertoires in COVID-19. Study context: Acute and convalescent COVID-19 samples came from the United States, Italy and Spain. Nucleic acid was either cDNA or gDNA, and it came from T cells, B-cell-depleted T cells, or PBMCs.

Per the study methods: Amplification with reference gene primers provided the estimates of nucleated cell counts. Data came from immunoSEQ multiplex PCR; TCRdb stores just in-frame clones and leaves some out. V, J and clone size are taken as reported in that table, and D and trimming were inferred from the DNA itself. This table has about 44,000 clones, roughly 84% appearing once. The V end lost 3 bases, the J end lost 5 bases, and 18 bases lay between the germline ends. The CDR3 sequence is 15 residues long. From germline, CDR1 is SGDLS and CDR2 YYNGEE. Sequenced material: peripheral blood. This chain connects TRBV9 to TRBJ2-7; D is perhaps TRBD2 (6 bases). The TCR sequence derives from a woman in her 70s with acute or convalescent COVID-19. The CDR3 sequence is CASSAGRGRYNEQYF. As DNA, the CDR3 is TGTGCCAGCAGCGCGGGACGAGGGAGGTACAACGAGCAGTACTTC.